Below, 24 T cell receptor beta chains from the same sample are listed, as sequenced in a study of blood T cell repertoires in COVID-19. Clones were sequenced by immunoSEQ multiplex PCR, and TCRdb holds only the in-frame ones, with some missing. This table has approximately 250,000 clones, about 87% appearing once. Sequencing was carried out using peripheral blood. All receptors derive from a human donor in a cohort sampled during active COVID-19.

The rearrangement joins TRBV19 to TRBJ2-3; a possible D gene is TRBD2 (6 bases). Trimming cost V 4 bases and J 1 base, with 12 bases left between them. Germline V CDR1 and CDR2: LNHDA, SQIVND (reference sequence). The CDR3 is made up of 15 amino acids. CDR3 DNA sequence: TGTGCCAGTAGTAGAGGGGACTTGGGCACAGATACGCAGTATTTT. It is translated as CASSRGDLGTDTQYF. The whole variable domain, filled in from reference TRBV19 and TRBJ2-3, reads DGGITQSPKYLFRKEGQNVTLSCEQNLNHDAMYWYRQDPGQGLRLIYYSQIVNDFQKGDIAEGYSVSREKKESFPLTVTSAQKNPTAFYLCASSRGDLGTDTQYFGPGTRLTVL.

The rearrangement links TRBV29-1 to TRBJ1-2; the match to TRBD1 covers 7 bases. Germline CDR1 reads SQVTM; CDR2 reads ANQGSEA. Trimming cost V 7 bases and J 0 bases; bases outside gene matches: 5. CDR3 length: 13 amino acids. As DNA, the CDR3 is TGCAGCGCCGCGACAGGGCCTAACTATGGCTACACCTTC. Translation: CSAATGPNYGYTF.

V is TRBV2 and J is TRBJ1-3; 9 nucleotides agree with TRBD1. The trim removed 10 bases at V and 2 bases at J, leaving 6 bases unmatched. In germline, CDR1 is SNHLY, CDR2 FYNNEI. The CDR3 is 14 amino acids. In nucleotides, the CDR3 is TGTGCCACCTTCCGGGACAGGGCTGGAAACACCATATATTTT. Its translation is CATFRDRAGNTIYF.

This clone was seen only once. The V gene is TRBV5-4, the J gene TRBJ2-5; 9 nucleotides line up with TRBD2. Germline values: CDR1 SGHNT, CDR2 YYREEE (reference sequence). The CDR3 contains 15 residues. V lost 0 bases and J lost 2; bases outside the gene matches: 2. The CDR3 reads CASSLGLAVQETQYF. In DNA form, the CDR3 reads TGTGCCAGCAGCTTGGGACTAGCGGTACAAGAGACCCAGTACTTC.

CDR3 sequence (DNA): TGTGCCATCCTATGGGGGGAAGGAAATCAGCCCCAGCATTTT. It specifies CAILWGEGNQPQHF. The chain recombines TRBV10-3 with TRBJ1-5; perhaps TRBD1 as D (5 bases). Trimming stripped 8 bases from V and 4 bases from J, with 15 bases between. The CDR3 has 14 amino acids. Germline CDR1 reads ENHRY; CDR2 reads SYGVKD.

The rearrangement joins TRBV27 to TRBJ2-1, with D possibly TRBD2 on 6 matching bases. V was clipped by 2 bases and J by 4 bases, with 15 bases between them. Germline V gene sequence: CDR1 MNHEY, CDR2 SMNVEV (reference sequence). The CDR3 has 16 amino acids. Written as DNA, the CDR3 is TGTGCCAGCAGTTTAAGGGGCGGGGCGGGGTACAATGAGCAGTTCTTC. Translated: CASSLRGGAGYNEQFF.

The chain combines TRBV5-5 with TRBJ1-5; D unresolved. This CDR3 spans 16 amino acids. Trimming pared 0 bases from V and 0 bases from J, leaving 10 bases between. Germline values: CDR1 SGHKS, CDR2 YYEKEE (reference sequence). The CDR3 here is CASSLEGGYSNQPQHF. The CDR3 nucleotides are TGTGCCAGCAGCTTGGAAGGCGGCTATAGCAATCAGCCCCAGCATTTT.

The gene calls are TRBV19 and TRBJ1-1, with D maybe TRBD1 (6 bases). Trimming removed 10 bases from V and 0 bases from J, with 15 bases in between. CDR1 and CDR2 (germline): LNHDA, SQIVND (reference sequence). This CDR3 contains 14 residues. In DNA, the CDR3 is TGTGCCACCGTACGTTGGACAGTGAACACTGAAGCTTTCTTT. Encoded protein: CATVRWTVNTEAFF.

This rearrangement joins TRBV25-1 to TRBJ1-3; TRBD1 aligns across 11 bases. V gave up 2 bases and J gave up 4 bases; unmatched junction bases: 7. This CDR3 comprises 17 residues. Germline CDR1 and CDR2: MGHDK and SYGVNS. CDR3 region: CASSEILDRGPGNTIYF. CDR3 bases: TGTGCCAGCAGTGAAATCCTGGACAGGGGGCCGGGAAACACCATATATTTT.

This clone has only a few counts. At one boundary the junction diverges from the germline segment, which might be a read error. This rearrangement joins TRBV7-7 to TRBJ2-3; 12 nucleotides match TRBD1. Germline lookup yields CDR1 SSHAT and CDR2 FNYEAQ (reference sequence). This CDR3 is 20 amino acids long. CDR3 residues: CASSLGPSRMGQGAWDTQYF. In DNA, the CDR3 is TGTGCTAGCAGCTTAGGGCCGTCTCGGATGGGACAGGGGGCTTGGGATACGCAGTATTTT. The full variable domain, rest sourced from reference TRBV7-7 and TRBJ2-3, is GAGVSQSPRYKVTKRGQDVTLRCDPISSHATLYWYQQALGQGPEFLTYFNYEAQPDKSGLPSDRFSAERPEGSISTLTIQRTEQRDSAMYRCASSLGPSRMGQGAWDTQYFGPGTRLTVL.

This clone has a single count. The gene calls are TRBV6-1 and TRBJ1-1, with TRBD1 matching 7 bases. The trim removed 2 bases at V and 9 bases at J, leaving 6 bases unmatched. This CDR3 comprises 13 residues. The germline CDR1 and CDR2 sequences are MNHNS and SASEGT. The DNA for the CDR3 is TGTGCCAGCAGTGAAATAGAGGGGGCCCAAGCTTTCTTT. Its protein product is CASSEIEGAQAFF.

This chain joins TRBV25-1 and TRBJ1-2; the D gene is possibly TRBD1 (6 bases). This CDR3 has 14 amino acids. Looked up from germline, CDR1 is MGHDK and CDR2 is SYGVNS. V was clipped by 4 bases and J by 8 bases, with 17 bases between them. Written as DNA, the CDR3 is TGTGCCAGCAGTGTACAACAGGGAGGGTCAGGCTACACCTTC. It is translated as CASSVQQGGSGYTF.

The gene calls are TRBV28 and TRBJ2-7; TRBD1 matches at 12 bases. With 5 bases clipped from V and 5 bases from J, the junction kept 13 bases outside the gene matches. The CDR3 length is 17 residues. CDR1 MDHEN and CDR2 SYDVKM come from the germline V gene. The CDR3 region has the DNA TGTGCCAGCAGTCTACTCCGGGACAGGGGGCGCGGCCACGAGCAGTACTTC. Protein sequence: CASSLLRDRGRGHEQYF.

The chain has TRBV19 and TRBJ2-7, with 14 positions matching TRBD2. Trimming at V came to 4 bases and at J to 5 bases, leaving 7 bases not matched to a gene. CDR3 length equals 16 residues. Germline V gene data show CDR1 as LNHDA and CDR2 as SQIVND (reference sequence). CDR3 DNA sequence: TGTGCCAGTAGTACCGGGACTAGCGGGAGCGTGCACGAGCAGTACTTC. Its translation is CASSTGTSGSVHEQYF.

This clone was recorded only once. This chain joins TRBV28 and TRBJ1-2; 9 bases agree with TRBD1. Germline V CDR1 and CDR2: MDHEN, SYDVKM. The V and J ends lost 7 bases and 6 bases, in that order; junction bases with no gene match: 9. The CDR3 sequence is 14 residues long. The CDR3 DNA follows: TGTGCCAGCACCCGAACAGGGGGCGGTGATGGCTACACCTTC. This gives the protein CASTRTGGGDGYTF.

The chain couples TRBV4-2 to TRBJ2-7; 7 bases match TRBD1. There are 17 residues in the CDR3. Trimming took 4 bases from V and 2 from J; bases not matched to a gene: 14. Germline assignment: CDR1 LGHNA and CDR2 YNFKEQ. In nucleotides, the CDR3 is TGTGCCAGCAGCCCAGAATTGCAGGGGGTGGGGGCCTACGAGCAGTACTTC. Residues: CASSPELQGVGAYEQYF.

This rearrangement joins TRBV4-1 to TRBJ2-7; 7 bases line up with TRBD2. V lost 3 bases, J lost 3 bases, and 11 bases stayed unmatched. This CDR3 contains 16 residues. Germline assignment: CDR1 MGHRA and CDR2 YSYEKL. CDR3 in amino acids: CASSQSFTGLGYEQYF. CDR3 nucleotides: TGCGCCAGCAGCCAGTCCTTCACAGGACTAGGCTACGAGCAGTACTTC.

This chain links TRBV4-1 with TRBJ2-2; D is unclear. Deletions cut 3 bases from V and 5 bases from J, with 10 bases between. The germline gives CDR1 MGHRA, CDR2 YSYEKL. The CDR3 consists of 14 residues. Written as DNA, the CDR3 is TGCGCCAGCAGCCATGGGCGTGGTACCGGGGAGCTGTTTTTT. It translates to CASSHGRGTGELFF.

The rearrangement uses TRBV7-2 and TRBJ2-2; no definite D call. Germline lookup yields CDR1 SGHTA and CDR2 FQGNSA. V was pared by 0 bases and J by 7 bases, with 9 bases between. The CDR3 spans 14 residues. CDR3 loop: CASSLALASGELFF. CDR3 sequence (DNA): TGTGCCAGCAGCTTAGCGCTGGCTAGCGGGGAGCTGTTTTTT.

The rearrangement uses TRBV6-1 and TRBJ1-3, with 8 bases fitting TRBD1. Unmatched junction bases numbered 10, after V lost 2 bases and J lost 1 base. The CDR3 contains 18 residues. Germline V gives CDR1 MNHNS, CDR2 SASEGT. As DNA, the CDR3 is TGTGCCAGCAGTGAAAACTTTGGAGGACAGGGATCTGGAAACACCATATATTTT. It encodes CASSENFGGQGSGNTIYF.

The chain carries TRBV4-3 and TRBJ2-2; a possible D gene is TRBD1 (6 bases). Germline values: CDR1 LGHNA, CDR2 YSLEER. This CDR3 is 14 amino acids long. Trimming shortened V by 5 bases and J by 4 bases, and 11 bases separated the two germline ends. CDR3 sequence reads: CASSNRVGTGELFF. The CDR3 DNA sequence: TGCGCCAGCAGCAACAGGGTGGGCACCGGGGAGCTGTTTTTT.

The rearrangement links TRBV20-1 to TRBJ2-7; TRBD1 aligns across 7 bases. V lost 6 bases and J lost 4; bases outside the gene matches: 3. The CDR3 runs to 11 residues. Germline loops: CDR1 DFQATT, CDR2 SNEGSKA (reference sequence). CDR3 bases: TGCAGTGCGGGCAGGGGGTACGAGCAGTACTTC. Encoded protein: CSAGRGYEQYF.

The chain uses TRBV24-1 and TRBJ2-1, with 9 positions matching TRBD2. V trimming: 3 bases; J trimming: 5 bases; junction bases outside the gene matches: 13. Germline V gene data show CDR1 as KGHDR and CDR2 as SFDVKD. The CDR3 has 18 residues. The CDR3 is CATSDTPGTSGLHNEQFF. The CDR3 nucleotides read TGTGCCACCAGTGATACACCAGGAACTAGCGGGCTTCACAATGAGCAGTTCTTC.

V and J are TRBV4-3 and TRBJ1-4, with 7 bases identical to TRBD1. The CDR3 spans 16 residues. CDR1 and CDR2 from the germline V gene are LGHNA and YSLEER. V trimming: 4 bases; J trimming: 3 bases; junction bases outside the gene matches: 8. The CDR3, as DNA: TGCGCCAGCAGCCGAAGCCCGCAGGGGGCTAATGAAAAACTGTTTTTT. As protein: CASSRSPQGANEKLFF.